This T cell receptor beta chain was profiled in a study of post-analysis software for immune sequencing data. Background on the study: The courses of disease that were included comprised relapsing-remitting, secondary progressive and progressive-relapsing multiple sclerosis. Study results and caveats: Among five TRBV segments more frequent in patients than controls were TRBV5-6, TRBV5-1 and TRBV20-1. Controls significantly exceeded multiple sclerosis patients in normalized Chao1 diversity.

Included in the TCR beta cDNA libraries were unique molecular identifiers. TCRdb itself ran the PCR reads through MiXCR, one entry per CDR3 protein. The table includes under 650,000 distinct CDR3 sequences, 44% detected once. Note on this clonotype: Its antigen is as yet unknown.

The CDR3 is made up of 16 amino acids. Between the trimmed V and J ends, which lost 0 bases and 7 bases, there was a span of 15 bases. CDR1 and CDR2 from the germline V gene are MNHEY and SVGAGI. This receptor was obtained from a girl aged 10 to 17 with multiple sclerosis. The source material was blood. The chain carries TRBV6-5 and TRBJ1-4; possibly TRBD1 for D (6 bases). DNA for the CDR3: TGTGCCAGCAGTTACTCCTCGACAGGAGCATTTGAAAAACTGTTTTTT. Residues: CASSYSSTGAFEKLFF.